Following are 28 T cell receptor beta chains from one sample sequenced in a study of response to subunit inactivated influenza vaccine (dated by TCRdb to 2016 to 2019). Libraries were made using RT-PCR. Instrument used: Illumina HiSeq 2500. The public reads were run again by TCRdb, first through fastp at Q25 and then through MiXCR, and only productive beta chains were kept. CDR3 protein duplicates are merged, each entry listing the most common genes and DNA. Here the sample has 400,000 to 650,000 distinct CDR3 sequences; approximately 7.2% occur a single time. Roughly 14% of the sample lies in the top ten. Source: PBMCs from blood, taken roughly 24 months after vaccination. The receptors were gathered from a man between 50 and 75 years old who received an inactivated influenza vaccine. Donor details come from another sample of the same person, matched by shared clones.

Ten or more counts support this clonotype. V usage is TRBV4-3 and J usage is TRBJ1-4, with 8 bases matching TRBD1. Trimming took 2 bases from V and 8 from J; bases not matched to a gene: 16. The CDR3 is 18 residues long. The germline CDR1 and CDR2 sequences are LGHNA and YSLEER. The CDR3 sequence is CASSQPIDRGERNEKLFF. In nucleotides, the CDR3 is TGCGCCAGCAGCCAACCCATCGACAGGGGCGAGAGGAACGAAAAACTGTTTTTT.

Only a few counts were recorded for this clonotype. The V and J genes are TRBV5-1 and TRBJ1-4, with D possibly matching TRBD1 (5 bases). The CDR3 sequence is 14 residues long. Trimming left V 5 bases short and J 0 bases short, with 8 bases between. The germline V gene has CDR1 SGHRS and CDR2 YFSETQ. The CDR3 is CASRQAATNEKLFF. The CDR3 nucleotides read TGCGCCAGCAGACAGGCGGCAACTAATGAAAAACTGTTTTTT. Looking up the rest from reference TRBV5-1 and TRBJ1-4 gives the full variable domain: KAGVTQTPRYLIKTRGQQVTLSCSPISGHRSVSWYQQTPGQGLQFLFEYFSETQRNKGNFPGRFSGRQFSNSRSEMNVSTLELGDSALYLCASRQAATNEKLFFGSGTQLSVL.

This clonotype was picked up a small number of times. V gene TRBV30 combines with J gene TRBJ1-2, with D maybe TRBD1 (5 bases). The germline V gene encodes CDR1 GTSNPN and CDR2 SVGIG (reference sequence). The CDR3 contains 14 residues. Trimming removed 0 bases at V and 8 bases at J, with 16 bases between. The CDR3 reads CAWSVSLQGGGYTF. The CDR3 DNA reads TGTGCCTGGAGTGTATCTTTGCAGGGAGGCGGCTACACCTTC.

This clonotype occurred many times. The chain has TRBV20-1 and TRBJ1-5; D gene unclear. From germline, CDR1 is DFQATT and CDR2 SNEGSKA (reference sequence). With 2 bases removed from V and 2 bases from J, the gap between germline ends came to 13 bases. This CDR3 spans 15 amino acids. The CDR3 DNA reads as TGCAGTGCTAGAAGGAGCGGGTACGGCAATCAGCCCCAGCATTTT. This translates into CSARRSGYGNQPQHF.

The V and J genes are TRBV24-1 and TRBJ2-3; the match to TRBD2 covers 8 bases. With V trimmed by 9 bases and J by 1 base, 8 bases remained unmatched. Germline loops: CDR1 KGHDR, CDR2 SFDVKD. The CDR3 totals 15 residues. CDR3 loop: CATGAWREGTDTQYF. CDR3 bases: TGTGCCACCGGGGCCTGGCGGGAGGGCACAGATACGCAGTATTTT.

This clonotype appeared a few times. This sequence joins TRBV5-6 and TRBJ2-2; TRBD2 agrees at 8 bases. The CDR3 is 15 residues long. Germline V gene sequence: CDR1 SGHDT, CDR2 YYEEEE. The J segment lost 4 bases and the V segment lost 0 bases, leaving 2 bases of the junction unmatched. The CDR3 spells CASSLGLALTGELFF. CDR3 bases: TGTGCCAGCAGCTTGGGACTAGCGCTCACCGGGGAGCTGTTTTTT.

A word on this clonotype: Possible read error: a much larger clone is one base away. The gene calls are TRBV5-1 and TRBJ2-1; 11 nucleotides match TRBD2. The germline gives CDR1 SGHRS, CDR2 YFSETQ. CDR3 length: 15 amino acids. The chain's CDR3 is CTSSFSSGGDGEQFF. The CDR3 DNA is TGCACCAGCAGCTTTAGTAGCGGGGGGGACGGTGAGCAGTTCTTC.

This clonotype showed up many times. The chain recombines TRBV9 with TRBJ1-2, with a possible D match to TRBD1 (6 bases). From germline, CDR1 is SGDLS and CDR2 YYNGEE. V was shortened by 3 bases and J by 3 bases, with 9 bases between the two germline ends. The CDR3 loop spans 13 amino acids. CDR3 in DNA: TGTGCCAGCAGCGCAAACAGGGACTATGGCTACACCTTC. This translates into CASSANRDYGYTF.

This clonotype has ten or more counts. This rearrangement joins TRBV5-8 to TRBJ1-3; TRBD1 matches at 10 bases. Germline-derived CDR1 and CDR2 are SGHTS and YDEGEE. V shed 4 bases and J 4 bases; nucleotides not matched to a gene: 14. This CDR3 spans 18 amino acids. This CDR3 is CASSRAPGQGPIGNTIYF. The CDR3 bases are TGTGCCAGCAGCAGAGCACCGGGACAGGGGCCGATCGGAAACACCATATATTTT.

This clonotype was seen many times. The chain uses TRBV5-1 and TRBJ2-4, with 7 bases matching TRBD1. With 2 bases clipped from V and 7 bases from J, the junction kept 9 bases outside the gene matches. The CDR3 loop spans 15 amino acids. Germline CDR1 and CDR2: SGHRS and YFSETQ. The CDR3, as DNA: TGCGCCAGCAGCTTAGACAGGGCGTGGAGTAACATTCAGTACTTC. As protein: CASSLDRAWSNIQYF. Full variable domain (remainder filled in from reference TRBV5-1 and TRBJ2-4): KAGVTQTPRYLIKTRGQQVTLSCSPISGHRSVSWYQQTPGQGLQFLFEYFSETQRNKGNFPGRFSGRQFSNSRSEMNVSTLELGDSALYLCASSLDRAWSNIQYFGAGTRLSVL.

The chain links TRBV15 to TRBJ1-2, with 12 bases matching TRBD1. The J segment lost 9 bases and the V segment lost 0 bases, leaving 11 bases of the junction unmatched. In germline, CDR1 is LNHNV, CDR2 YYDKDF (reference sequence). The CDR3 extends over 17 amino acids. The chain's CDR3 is CATSRDLLGTGGRSYTF. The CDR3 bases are TGTGCCACCAGCAGAGATCTTCTCGGGACAGGGGGCCGAAGCTACACCTTC.

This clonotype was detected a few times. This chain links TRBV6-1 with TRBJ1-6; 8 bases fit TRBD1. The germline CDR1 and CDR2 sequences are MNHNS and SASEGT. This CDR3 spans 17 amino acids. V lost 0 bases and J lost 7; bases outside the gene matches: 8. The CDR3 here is CASSEASQGALNSPLHF. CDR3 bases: TGTGCCAGCAGTGAAGCCAGCCAGGGGGCACTAAATTCACCCCTCCACTTT.

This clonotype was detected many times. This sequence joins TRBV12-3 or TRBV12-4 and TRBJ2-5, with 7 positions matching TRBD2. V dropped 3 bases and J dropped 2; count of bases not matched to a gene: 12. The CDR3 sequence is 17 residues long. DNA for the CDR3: TGTGCCAGCAGTTTCGGGGCGGGGGAGTATGAACAAGAGACCCAGTACTTC. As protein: CASSFGAGEYEQETQYF.

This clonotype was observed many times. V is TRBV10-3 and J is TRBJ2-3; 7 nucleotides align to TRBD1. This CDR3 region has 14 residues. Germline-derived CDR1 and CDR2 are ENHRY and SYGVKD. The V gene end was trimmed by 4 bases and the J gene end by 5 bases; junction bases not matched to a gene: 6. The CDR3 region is CAISGWQGVDTQYF. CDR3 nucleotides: TGTGCCATCAGTGGGTGGCAGGGGGTAGATACGCAGTATTTT.

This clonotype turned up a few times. Here the CDR3 DNA reads TGTGCCACCAGCAGAGATCAGGGGGCCTATGAGCAGTTCTTC. It yields the protein CATSRDQGAYEQFF. The chain combines TRBV15 with TRBJ2-1; 8 bases match TRBD1. The CDR3 has 14 residues. Unmatched junction bases numbered 3, after V lost 0 bases and J lost 8 bases. Germline values: CDR1 LNHNV, CDR2 YYDKDF (reference sequence).

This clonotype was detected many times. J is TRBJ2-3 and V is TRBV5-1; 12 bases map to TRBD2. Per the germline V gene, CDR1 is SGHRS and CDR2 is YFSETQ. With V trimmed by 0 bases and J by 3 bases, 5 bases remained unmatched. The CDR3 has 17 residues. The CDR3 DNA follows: TGCGCCAGCAGCTTGGACCCGACTAGCGGGGGAACAGATACGCAGTATTTT. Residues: CASSLDPTSGGTDTQYF.

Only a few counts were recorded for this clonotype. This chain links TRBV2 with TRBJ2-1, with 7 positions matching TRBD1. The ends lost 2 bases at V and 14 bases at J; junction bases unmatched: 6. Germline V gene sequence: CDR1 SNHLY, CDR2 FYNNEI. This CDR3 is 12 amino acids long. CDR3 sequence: CASSEPGTAEFF. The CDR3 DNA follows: TGTGCCAGCAGTGAACCCGGGACAGCTGAGTTCTTC.

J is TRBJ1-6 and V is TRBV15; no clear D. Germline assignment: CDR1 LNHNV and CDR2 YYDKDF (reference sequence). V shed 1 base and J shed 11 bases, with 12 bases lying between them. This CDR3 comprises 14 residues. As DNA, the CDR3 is TGTGCCACCAGCAGAGCGGGCGGATCTGCACCCCTCCACTTT. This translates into CATSRAGGSAPLHF.

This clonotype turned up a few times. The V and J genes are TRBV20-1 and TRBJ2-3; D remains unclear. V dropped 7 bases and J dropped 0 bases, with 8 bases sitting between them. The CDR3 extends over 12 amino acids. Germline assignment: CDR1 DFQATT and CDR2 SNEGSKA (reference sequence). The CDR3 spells CSVLESTDTQYF. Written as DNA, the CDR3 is TGCAGTGTGTTAGAAAGCACAGATACGCAGTATTTT.

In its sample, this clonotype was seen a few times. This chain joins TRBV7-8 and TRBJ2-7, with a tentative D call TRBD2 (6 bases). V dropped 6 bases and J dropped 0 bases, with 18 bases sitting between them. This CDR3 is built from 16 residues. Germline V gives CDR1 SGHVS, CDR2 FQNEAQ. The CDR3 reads CASSFPPGTSSYEQYF. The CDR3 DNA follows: TGTGCCAGCAGTTTCCCGCCGGGGACTTCCTCCTACGAGCAGTACTTC. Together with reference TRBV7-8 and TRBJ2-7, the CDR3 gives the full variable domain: GAGVSQSPRYKVAKRGQDVALRCDPISGHVSLFWYQQALGQGPEFLTYFQNEAQLDKSGLPSDRFFAERPEGSVSTLKIQRTQQEDSAVYLCASSFPPGTSSYEQYFGPGTRLTVT.

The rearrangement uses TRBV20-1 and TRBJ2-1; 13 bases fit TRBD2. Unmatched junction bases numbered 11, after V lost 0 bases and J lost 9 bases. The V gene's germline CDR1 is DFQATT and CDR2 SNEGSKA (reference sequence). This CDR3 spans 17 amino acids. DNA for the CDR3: TGCAGTGCTAGAGATCCCTTACTAGCGGGGGGGCGTGGTGAGCAGTTCTTC. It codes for CSARDPLLAGGRGEQFF.

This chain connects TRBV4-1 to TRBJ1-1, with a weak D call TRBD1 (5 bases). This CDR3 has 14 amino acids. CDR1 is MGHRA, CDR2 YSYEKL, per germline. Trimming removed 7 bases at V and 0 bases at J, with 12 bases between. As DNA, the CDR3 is TGCGCCAGCAAACCGGGGGATATGAACACTGAAGCTTTCTTT. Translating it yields CASKPGDMNTEAFF.

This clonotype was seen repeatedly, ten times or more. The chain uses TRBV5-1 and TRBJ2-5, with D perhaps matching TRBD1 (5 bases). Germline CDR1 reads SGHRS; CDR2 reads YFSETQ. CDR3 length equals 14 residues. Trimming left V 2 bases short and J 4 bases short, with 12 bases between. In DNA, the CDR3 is TGCGCCAGCAGCTTTGGCAGGGAAGGAGAGACCCAGTACTTC. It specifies CASSFGREGETQYF.

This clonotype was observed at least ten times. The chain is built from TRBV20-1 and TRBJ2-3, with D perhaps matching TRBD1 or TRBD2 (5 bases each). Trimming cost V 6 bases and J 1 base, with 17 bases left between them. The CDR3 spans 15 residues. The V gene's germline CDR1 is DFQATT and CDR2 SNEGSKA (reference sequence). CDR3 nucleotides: TGCAGTGCCCCGGCAGGGAGTCAGGGCACAGATACGCAGTATTTT. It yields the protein CSAPAGSQGTDTQYF.

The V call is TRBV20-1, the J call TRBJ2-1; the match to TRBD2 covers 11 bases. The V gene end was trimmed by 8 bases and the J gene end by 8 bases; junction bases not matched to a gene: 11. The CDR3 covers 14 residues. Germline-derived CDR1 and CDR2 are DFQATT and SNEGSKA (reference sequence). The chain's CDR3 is CSTTRLAGTDEQFF. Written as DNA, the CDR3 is TGCAGTACCACCCGACTAGCGGGGACGGATGAGCAGTTCTTC.

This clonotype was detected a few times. This chain's CDR3 is CASTRDRSTDTQYF. CDR3 DNA sequence: TGTGCCAGCACCCGGGACAGGAGCACAGATACGCAGTATTTT. The chain employs TRBV28 and TRBJ2-3; 8 nucleotides match TRBD1. J gave up 0 bases and V 7 bases, and 3 bases lay outside the gene matches. Germline CDR1 MDHEN, CDR2 SYDVKM. CDR3 length: 14 residues.

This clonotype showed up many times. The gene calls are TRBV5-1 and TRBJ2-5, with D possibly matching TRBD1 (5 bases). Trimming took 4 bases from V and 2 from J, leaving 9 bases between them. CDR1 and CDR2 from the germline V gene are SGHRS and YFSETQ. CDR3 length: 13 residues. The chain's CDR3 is CASSRGGQETQYF. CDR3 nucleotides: TGCGCCAGCAGCAGGGGTGGACAAGAGACCCAGTACTTC.

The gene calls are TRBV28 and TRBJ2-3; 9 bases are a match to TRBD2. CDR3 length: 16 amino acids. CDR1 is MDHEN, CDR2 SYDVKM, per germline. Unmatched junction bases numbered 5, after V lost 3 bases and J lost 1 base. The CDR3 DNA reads TGTGCCAGCAGTTTTGCTAGCGGGAAGGGCACAGATACGCAGTATTTT. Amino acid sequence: CASSFASGKGTDTQYF.